This is a list of T cell receptor beta chains from one sample in a study of T cells after yellow fever vaccination. TCRdb analysed the 5' RACE reads with MiXCR anew, one entry per CDR3 protein. The repertoire includes under 300,000 distinct CDR3 sequences, 6.9% of them detected once, and around 0.9% sits in the top ten. The material sequenced was CD4+ T cells sorted from PBMCs, taken 15 days after the yellow fever booster vaccination. These receptors all come from a man younger than 45 who received the YFV17D yellow fever vaccine. The CDR3 runs from the conserved cysteine through the conserved F or W. The order of the fields is D gene, J gene, V gene, clone size, CDR3 DNA, CDR3 protein. D genes are given only for firm matches. Some rows mark clone size as missing; the rest say once, few, many or name a class of expanded clone.

d_call: .
j_call: TRBJ2-4
v_call: TRBV6-2/TRBV6-3
clone_size: .
cdr3_nt: TGTGCCAGCAACACCTGGAACCTGCAGGGCAGAAACATTCAGTACTTC
cdr3_aa: CASNTWNLQGRNIQYF

d_call: .
j_call: TRBJ2-3
v_call: TRBV5-1
clone_size: .
cdr3_nt: TGCGCCAGCAGCCCCGGGGAGATAGCAACAGATACGCAGTATTTT
cdr3_aa: CASSPGEIATDTQYF

d_call: .
j_call: TRBJ2-7
v_call: TRBV12-3/TRBV12-4
clone_size: .
cdr3_nt: TGTGCCAGCAGTTTTCAGGGAGCCCAGCAGTACTTC
cdr3_aa: CASSFQGAQQYF

d_call: .
j_call: TRBJ2-7
v_call: TRBV7-2
clone_size: few
cdr3_nt: TGTGCCAGCAGCTTAGGATGGAGGGCGGGCGCCTACGAGCAGTACTTC
cdr3_aa: CASSLGWRAGAYEQYF

d_call: TRBD1
j_call: TRBJ1-5
v_call: TRBV10-3
clone_size: .
cdr3_nt: TGTGCCATCAAGGACAGGGATGGCCAGCCCCAGCATTTT
cdr3_aa: CAIKDRDGQPQHF

d_call: TRBD2
j_call: TRBJ2-1
v_call: TRBV5-1
clone_size: few
cdr3_nt: TGCGCCAGCAGCTTGTGGTCCGGAACTAGCGGAATTAGGGACGAGCAGTTCTTC
cdr3_aa: CASSLWSGTSGIRDEQFF

d_call: TRBD2
j_call: TRBJ2-1
v_call: TRBV29-1
clone_size: few
cdr3_nt: TGCAGCGTTATCACTAGCGGGAGTCCCTACAATGAGCAGTTCTTC
cdr3_aa: CSVITSGSPYNEQFF

d_call: TRBD2
j_call: TRBJ2-7
v_call: TRBV3-1
clone_size: .
cdr3_nt: TGTGCCAGCAGCCCTACTAGCGTTCGGACCTACGAGCAGTACTTC
cdr3_aa: CASSPTSVRTYEQYF

d_call: .
j_call: TRBJ2-7
v_call: TRBV10-3
clone_size: few
cdr3_nt: TGTGCCATCAGTGACGATCTTAAGGGCAGCATCTACGAGCAGTACTTC
cdr3_aa: CAISDDLKGSIYEQYF

d_call: TRBD1
j_call: TRBJ2-7
v_call: TRBV6-5
clone_size: few
cdr3_nt: TGTGCCAGCGGACAGGGGGACCACGAGCAGTACTTC
cdr3_aa: CASGQGDHEQYF

d_call: TRBD2
j_call: TRBJ2-1
v_call: TRBV6-5
clone_size: many
cdr3_nt: TGTGCCAGCAGTTTCTCGGGACTAGCGGGAGGGAACCATGAGCAGTTCTTC
cdr3_aa: CASSFSGLAGGNHEQFF

d_call: .
j_call: TRBJ2-1
v_call: TRBV4-3
clone_size: few
cdr3_nt: TGCGCCAGCAGTCCCTTCGTAGGGAACAGCTACAATGAGCAGTTCTTC
cdr3_aa: CASSPFVGNSYNEQFF

d_call: TRBD1
j_call: TRBJ2-7
v_call: TRBV7-2
clone_size: many
cdr3_nt: TGTGCCAGCAGCCCCCCGGGACAGGGGGTGTACGAGCAGTACTTC
cdr3_aa: CASSPPGQGVYEQYF

d_call: TRBD1
j_call: TRBJ2-2
v_call: TRBV6-4
clone_size: many
cdr3_nt: TGTGCCAGCAGCCAGGGGGCGCGGACCGGGGAGCTGTTTTTT
cdr3_aa: CASSQGARTGELFF

d_call: .
j_call: TRBJ1-2
v_call: TRBV29-1
clone_size: few
cdr3_nt: TGCAGCGTTGCGGACCTTAACTATGGCTACACCTTC
cdr3_aa: CSVADLNYGYTF

d_call: .
j_call: TRBJ2-1
v_call: TRBV7-8
clone_size: many
cdr3_nt: TGTGCCAGCAGCTACGGAATGGGACTGCACAATGAGCAGTTCTTC
cdr3_aa: CASSYGMGLHNEQFF

d_call: .
j_call: TRBJ2-5
v_call: TRBV30
clone_size: .
cdr3_nt: TGTGCCTGGAAAGGTCGCAGCAGACCGGAGACCCAGTACTTC
cdr3_aa: CAWKGRSRPETQYF

d_call: .
j_call: TRBJ2-7
v_call: TRBV12-3/TRBV12-4
clone_size: few
cdr3_nt: TGTGCCAGCAGTTTCCAGGACAGTCCCTACGAGCAGTACTTC
cdr3_aa: CASSFQDSPYEQYF

d_call: TRBD2
j_call: TRBJ2-3
v_call: TRBV19
clone_size: .
cdr3_nt: TGTGCCAGCCTGGCTCGCGGGAGGGCCTCAGATACGCAGTATTTT
cdr3_aa: CASLARGRASDTQYF

d_call: TRBD1
j_call: TRBJ2-1
v_call: TRBV25-1
clone_size: many
cdr3_nt: TGTGCCAGCAGTAATACCGGGACAGGGGGCGCGGCCTACAATGAGCAGTTCTTC
cdr3_aa: CASSNTGTGGAAYNEQFF

d_call: TRBD2
j_call: TRBJ2-1
v_call: TRBV12-3/TRBV12-4
clone_size: .
cdr3_nt: TGTGCCAGCAGTTTGGCGACTAGCGGGAGGACTGAGCAGTTCTTC
cdr3_aa: CASSLATSGRTEQFF

d_call: TRBD2
j_call: TRBJ2-7
v_call: TRBV3-1
clone_size: few
cdr3_nt: TGTGCCAGCAGCCAAGTGGGGACTAGTTCCTACGAGCAGTACTTC
cdr3_aa: CASSQVGTSSYEQYF

d_call: .
j_call: TRBJ2-2
v_call: TRBV5-4
clone_size: .
cdr3_nt: TGTGCCAGCAGCTTTGCCAGGCCGAACACCGGGGAGCTGTTTTTT
cdr3_aa: CASSFARPNTGELFF

d_call: .
j_call: TRBJ2-2
v_call: TRBV7-2
clone_size: many
cdr3_nt: TGTGCCAGCAGACAAGACAGTCAAGGCGGGGAGCTGTTTTTT
cdr3_aa: CASRQDSQGGELFF

d_call: .
j_call: TRBJ2-7
v_call: TRBV20-1
clone_size: many
cdr3_nt: TGCAGTGCTAGTGTCTCCATTAACTACGAGCAGTACTTC
cdr3_aa: CSASVSINYEQYF

d_call: .
j_call: TRBJ1-5
v_call: TRBV6-2/TRBV6-3
clone_size: many
cdr3_nt: TGTGCCAGCAGGGGACACAACAATCAGCCCCAGCATTTT
cdr3_aa: CASRGHNNQPQHF

d_call: .
j_call: TRBJ2-7
v_call: TRBV7-4
clone_size: few
cdr3_nt: TGTGCCAGCAGCTTAGACAGAGGGAGGCCTTCTTACGAGCAGTACTTC
cdr3_aa: CASSLDRGRPSYEQYF

d_call: .
j_call: TRBJ1-2
v_call: TRBV20-1
clone_size: few
cdr3_nt: TGCAGTGCTAGAGATAACGAGGGTTTGGGTGGCTACACCTTC
cdr3_aa: CSARDNEGLGGYTF

d_call: TRBD1
j_call: TRBJ2-2
v_call: TRBV12-3/TRBV12-4
clone_size: many
cdr3_nt: TGTGCCAGCAGTTCCTGGACAGGGGGTACCGGGGAGCTGTTTTTT
cdr3_aa: CASSSWTGGTGELFF

d_call: .
j_call: TRBJ2-1
v_call: TRBV9
clone_size: many
cdr3_nt: TGTGCCAGCAGCGTCGGTAGCTTCAATGAGCAGTTCTTC
cdr3_aa: CASSVGSFNEQFF

d_call: .
j_call: TRBJ2-2
v_call: TRBV7-2
clone_size: many
cdr3_nt: TGTGCCAGCAGCTTAGTCGAAACCGGGGAGCTGTTTTTT
cdr3_aa: CASSLVETGELFF

d_call: .
j_call: TRBJ2-3
v_call: TRBV6-6
clone_size: .
cdr3_nt: TGTGCCATCAGCCCGAACCCGGGGGATACGCAGTATTTT
cdr3_aa: CAISPNPGDTQYF

d_call: .
j_call: TRBJ1-1
v_call: TRBV20-1
clone_size: few
cdr3_nt: TGCAGTGCTGCCGGGTTGTGGGGAAACACTGAAGCTTTCTTT
cdr3_aa: CSAAGLWGNTEAFF

d_call: TRBD2
j_call: TRBJ2-1
v_call: TRBV20-1
clone_size: .
cdr3_nt: TGCAGTGCTAGAAATAGCGGGAGGGAAAACAATGAGCAGTTCTTC
cdr3_aa: CSARNSGRENNEQFF

d_call: .
j_call: TRBJ1-1
v_call: TRBV27
clone_size: many
cdr3_nt: TGTGCCAGCAGTTTAGCCAGGGCTGACACTGAAGCTTTCTTT
cdr3_aa: CASSLARADTEAFF

d_call: .
j_call: TRBJ1-5
v_call: TRBV6-5
clone_size: many
cdr3_nt: TGTGCCAGCAGTTCCCATTATAGCAATCAGCCCCAGCATTTT
cdr3_aa: CASSSHYSNQPQHF

d_call: TRBD1
j_call: TRBJ2-7
v_call: TRBV20-1
clone_size: few
cdr3_nt: TGCAGTGCTACAGGGGACAGGTCCTACGAGCAGTACTTC
cdr3_aa: CSATGDRSYEQYF

d_call: .
j_call: TRBJ2-2
v_call: TRBV4-2
clone_size: many
cdr3_nt: TGTGCCAGCAGCCAAGAATTTTACACCGGGGAGCTGTTTTTT
cdr3_aa: CASSQEFYTGELFF

d_call: .
j_call: TRBJ1-2
v_call: TRBV7-9
clone_size: many
cdr3_nt: TGTGCCAGCAGCTTAGCCGGGGGTATCGTCTACACCTTC
cdr3_aa: CASSLAGGIVYTF

d_call: TRBD2
j_call: TRBJ2-1
v_call: TRBV5-1
clone_size: .
cdr3_nt: TGCGCCAGCAGCTTGAGGTCGACTAGCGGGAGCGATGAGCAGTTCTTC
cdr3_aa: CASSLRSTSGSDEQFF

d_call: TRBD1
j_call: TRBJ2-5
v_call: TRBV5-4
clone_size: .
cdr3_nt: TGTGCCAGCAGACCCTGGACAGGGGTGGCAGAGACCCAGTACTTC
cdr3_aa: CASRPWTGVAETQYF

d_call: TRBD2
j_call: TRBJ2-1
v_call: TRBV5-6
clone_size: .
cdr3_nt: TGTGCCAGCACCACGACTAGCGGGAGGGCCCTCTCCAATGAGCAGTTCTTC
cdr3_aa: CASTTTSGRALSNEQFF

d_call: .
j_call: TRBJ2-7
v_call: TRBV11-2
clone_size: few
cdr3_nt: TGTGCCAGTACCCCGACCGGCTACGAGCAGTACTTC
cdr3_aa: CASTPTGYEQYF

d_call: TRBD1
j_call: TRBJ2-5
v_call: TRBV29-1
clone_size: few
cdr3_nt: TGCAGCGTAGTCATACAGGGGGTTGGGGAGACCCAGTACTTC
cdr3_aa: CSVVIQGVGETQYF

d_call: TRBD2
j_call: TRBJ2-1
v_call: TRBV20-1
clone_size: few
cdr3_nt: TGCAGTGCTAGCGGGCTTCTAGCGGGAGTAGGCAATGAGCAGTTCTTC
cdr3_aa: CSASGLLAGVGNEQFF

d_call: .
j_call: TRBJ2-3
v_call: TRBV20-1
clone_size: .
cdr3_nt: TGCAGTGCTAGCCCGGGACTCGACACAACAGATACGCAGTATTTT
cdr3_aa: CSASPGLDTTDTQYF

d_call: .
j_call: TRBJ2-2
v_call: TRBV11-2
clone_size: few
cdr3_nt: TGTGCCAGCAGCTTTGCCAGGACCACCGGGGAGCTGTTTTTT
cdr3_aa: CASSFARTTGELFF

d_call: .
j_call: TRBJ1-1
v_call: TRBV18
clone_size: .
cdr3_nt: TGTGCCAGCTCACGAAGTTCTCAGGACACTGAAGCTTTCTTT
cdr3_aa: CASSRSSQDTEAFF

d_call: .
j_call: TRBJ2-3
v_call: TRBV15
clone_size: .
cdr3_nt: TGTGCCACCAGCAGAGACAGGGATACGCAGTATTTT
cdr3_aa: CATSRDRDTQYF

d_call: TRBD2
j_call: TRBJ2-5
v_call: TRBV4-3
clone_size: .
cdr3_nt: TGCGCCAGCAGCCAGGATGGACTAGCTCAAGAGACCCAGTACTTC
cdr3_aa: CASSQDGLAQETQYF

d_call: .
j_call: TRBJ2-7
v_call: TRBV27
clone_size: few
cdr3_nt: TGTGCCAGCAGTTCGAGTGGGGCAGCCTACGAGCAGTACTTC
cdr3_aa: CASSSSGAAYEQYF

d_call: TRBD2
j_call: TRBJ2-7
v_call: TRBV12-3/TRBV12-4
clone_size: many
cdr3_nt: TGTGCCAGCACTTCTAGCGGGAGTTACGAGCAGTACTTC
cdr3_aa: CASTSSGSYEQYF

d_call: TRBD1
j_call: TRBJ2-1
v_call: TRBV28
clone_size: few
cdr3_nt: TGTGCCAGCACCTCCTCCCCGGGACAGGGGGCACATGAGCAGTTCTTC
cdr3_aa: CASTSSPGQGAHEQFF

d_call: TRBD2
j_call: TRBJ2-3
v_call: TRBV6-5
clone_size: .
cdr3_nt: TGTGCCAGCAGTTCCTGGGGGGGTGGGACAGATACGCAGTATTTT
cdr3_aa: CASSSWGGGTDTQYF

d_call: .
j_call: TRBJ1-2
v_call: TRBV20-1
clone_size: .
cdr3_nt: TGCAGTGCTATACAGACGCACGCTAACTATGGCTACACCTTC
cdr3_aa: CSAIQTHANYGYTF

d_call: TRBD2
j_call: TRBJ2-3
v_call: TRBV23-1
clone_size: few
cdr3_nt: TGCGCCATCCCTGGGGGCGCCGGGACTAGCGGAACAGATACGCAGTATTTT
cdr3_aa: CAIPGGAGTSGTDTQYF

d_call: .
j_call: TRBJ1-6
v_call: TRBV20-1
clone_size: few
cdr3_nt: TGCAGTGCTCCCCGTCTACTGGAGTCCGATTCACCCCTCCACTTT
cdr3_aa: CSAPRLLESDSPLHF

d_call: .
j_call: TRBJ1-1
v_call: TRBV20-1
clone_size: .
cdr3_nt: TGCAGTGCTAGGTACGGCAACACTGAAGCTTTCTTT
cdr3_aa: CSARYGNTEAFF

d_call: TRBD2
j_call: TRBJ2-1
v_call: TRBV7-2
clone_size: .
cdr3_nt: TGTGCCAGCAGCTTAGGACTAGCGCCAGACAATGAGCAGTTCTTC
cdr3_aa: CASSLGLAPDNEQFF